This T cell receptor beta chain appears in the sequencing data of a study of blood T cell repertoires in COVID-19. Turning to the study itself: Whether acute or convalescent, the COVID-19 samples came from the United States, Italy and Spain.

The data were produced by immunoSEQ multiplex PCR, yet TCRdb's version contains in-frame clones alone and is incomplete. This table holds 95,000 to 150,000 clones, 60% to 80% found once. V lost 3 bases to trimming and J lost 3 bases; unmatched junction nucleotides: 8. Germline V CDR1 and CDR2: KGHSH, LQKENI. This CDR3 has 15 amino acids. This receptor was identified in an elderly man with COVID-19, enrolled during active disease. The rearrangement joins TRBV18 to TRBJ2-7; TRBD2 agrees at 7 bases. The material sequenced was peripheral blood. CDR3 sequence reads: CASSPTSPKDYEQYF. The CDR3 DNA reads TGTGCCAGCTCACCGACTAGCCCTAAAGACTACGAGCAGTACTTC.